These 21 T cell receptor beta chains were all obtained from the same sample, sequenced in a study of OX40 agonist ivuxolimab in advanced cancers. The table came from immunoSEQ multiplex PCR; TCRdb's copy has only in-frame clones and leaves some out. The sample lists approximately 99,000 clones; 91% were seen once. Sample: CD4+ or CD8+ T cells sorted from blood, taken in a trial of the OX40 agonist ivuxolimab. The receptors here all came from an adult with an advanced solid tumor such as melanoma, head and neck, liver or kidney cancer.

The V and J genes are TRBV5-1 and TRBJ2-7; the match to TRBD1 covers 7 bases. This CDR3 comprises 13 residues. The V and J ends lost 3 bases and 5 bases, in that order; junction bases with no gene match: 5. Germline values: CDR1 SGHRS, CDR2 YFSETQ. The CDR3 spells CASSSRDSHEQYF. The CDR3 nucleotides are TGCGCCAGCAGCTCCCGGGACAGTCACGAGCAGTACTTC.

CDR3 sequence reads: CASSLVRGREETQYF. DNA of the CDR3: TGTGCCAGCAGCTTAGTACGGGGTAGGGAGGAGACCCAGTACTTC. This chain links TRBV7-6 with TRBJ2-5, with D possibly being TRBD2 (5 bases). The CDR3 runs 15 residues. Germline CDR1 SGHVS, CDR2 FNYEAQ. V was trimmed by 1 base and J by 5 bases, leaving 14 bases between them.

The rearrangement uses TRBV9 and TRBJ2-1, with 13 nucleotides matching TRBD2. Germline CDR1 and CDR2: SGDLS and YYNGEE. The CDR3 spans 15 residues. V lost 5 bases and J lost 8; bases outside the gene matches: 7. The CDR3 DNA reads as TGTGCCAGCAGTAAGGGACTAGCGGGACAGTATGAGCAGTTCTTC. This encodes CASSKGLAGQYEQFF.

V gene TRBV5-6 combines with J gene TRBJ1-6; perhaps TRBD1 as D (5 bases). CDR1 is SGHDT, CDR2 YYEEEE, per germline. The CDR3 loop spans 16 amino acids. The V end was cut by 0 bases, the J end by 2 bases, with 9 bases between. In nucleotides, the CDR3 is TGTGCCAGCAGCTTGGGTGGGACGGCCTATAATTCACCCCTCCACTTT. The encoded protein is CASSLGGTAYNSPLHF.

The chain combines TRBV5-1 with TRBJ1-3, with D perhaps matching TRBD1 (6 bases). Trimming cost V 7 bases and J 4 bases, with 12 bases left between them. Germline assignment: CDR1 SGHRS and CDR2 YFSETQ. The CDR3 has 13 residues. DNA of the CDR3: TGCGCCAGCGGAACAGGGAACGGAAACACCATATATTTT. Amino acid sequence: CASGTGNGNTIYF.

This chain links TRBV5-1 with TRBJ2-1; 8 bases line up with TRBD2. J lost 6 bases, V lost 2 bases, and 7 bases had no gene match. The germline V gene encodes CDR1 SGHRS and CDR2 YFSETQ. The CDR3 has 15 residues. The CDR3 region has the DNA TGCGCCAGCAGCTTACCGGGGGGGCCGGGCAATGAGCAGTTCTTC. Residues: CASSLPGGPGNEQFF. The full variable domain, completed using reference TRBV5-1 and TRBJ2-1, is KAGVTQTPRYLIKTRGQQVTLSCSPISGHRSVSWYQQTPGQGLQFLFEYFSETQRNKGNFPGRFSGRQFSNSRSEMNVSTLELGDSALYLCASSLPGGPGNEQFFGPGTRLTVL.

The chain has TRBV15 and TRBJ2-7, with 10 bases identical to TRBD2. CDR3 length: 17 residues. Germline loops: CDR1 LNHNV, CDR2 YYDKDF (reference sequence). V lost 6 bases, J lost 1 base, and 12 bases stayed unmatched. CDR3 nucleotide sequence: TGTGCCACCAGTAAATCGAAGCTAGCGGGGGAATCCTACGAGCAGTACTTC. As protein: CATSKSKLAGESYEQYF.

The chain carries TRBV2 and TRBJ2-3; 9 positions agree with TRBD1. The V and J ends lost 6 bases and 5 bases, in that order; junction bases with no gene match: 9. The CDR3 is 15 amino acids. The germline V gene has CDR1 SNHLY and CDR2 FYNNEI. The chain's CDR3 is CASRFPGQGIDTQYF. DNA for the CDR3: TGTGCCAGCAGGTTCCCGGGACAGGGCATAGATACGCAGTATTTT.

This chain connects TRBV28 to TRBJ1-1; 8 nucleotides agree with TRBD1. The V gene end was trimmed by 5 bases and the J gene end by 10 bases; junction bases not matched to a gene: 15. From germline, CDR1 is MDHEN and CDR2 SYDVKM. This CDR3 comprises 15 residues. CDR3 in amino acids: CASSTGGVPGDGAFF. The CDR3 DNA reads as TGTGCCAGCAGTACAGGGGGTGTTCCCGGTGACGGAGCTTTCTTT.

This clone was recorded only once. The chain combines TRBV6-1 with TRBJ1-1; D might be TRBD1 (5 bases). Germline CDR1 reads MNHNS; CDR2 reads SASEGT. The CDR3 sequence is 13 residues long. V dropped 3 bases and J dropped 3 bases, with 8 bases sitting between them. CDR3 sequence reads: CASSDRQHTEAFF. In nucleotides, the CDR3 is TGTGCCAGCAGTGATAGACAGCACACTGAAGCTTTCTTT.

This clone came up once. The junction does not match germline at one end; this may be a read error. This sequence joins TRBV7-7 and TRBJ1-5; no reliable D call. There are 14 residues in the CDR3. Germline V CDR1 and CDR2: SSHAT, FNYEAQ (reference sequence). CDR3: CASSQHSSNQPQHF. In nucleotides, the CDR3 is TGTGCTAGCAGCCAACATTCTAGCAATCAGCCCCAGCATTTT.

The J gene is TRBJ2-7, the V gene TRBV19, with a weak D call TRBD1 (5 bases). Germline CDR1 and CDR2: LNHDA and SQIVND (reference sequence). V shed 4 bases and J shed 1 base, with 14 bases lying between them. The CDR3 spans 15 residues. The CDR3 sequence: CASSNEQATSYEQYF. The DNA for the CDR3 is TGTGCCAGTAGTAATGAACAGGCAACATCCTACGAGCAGTACTTC.

The V gene is TRBV5-1, the J gene TRBJ1-1, with a tentative D call TRBD1 (6 bases). The length of the CDR3 is 15 residues. The germline gives CDR1 SGHRS, CDR2 YFSETQ. The V and J ends lost 1 base and 2 bases respectively, with 12 bases between them. CDR3 sequence reads: CASSLTGKGNTEAFF. CDR3 coding DNA: TGCGCCAGCAGCTTGACAGGGAAGGGTAACACTGAAGCTTTCTTT.

The chain combines TRBV5-3 with TRBJ1-5; 9 bases match TRBD1. TRBV5-3 is an open reading frame whose function is uncertain. This CDR3 is built from 17 residues. Trimming cost V 1 base and J 4 bases; bases outside gene matches: 9. The CDR3 sequence: CARSLYRGLRKNQPQHF. In nucleotides, the CDR3 is TGTGCCAGAAGCTTGTACAGGGGGCTACGTAAGAATCAGCCCCAGCATTTT.

The chain employs TRBV5-8 and TRBJ1-2, with D possibly TRBD1 on 6 matching bases. CDR3 length equals 13 residues. Trimming removed 0 bases at V and 8 bases at J, with 11 bases between. Per germline, CDR1 SGHTS and CDR2 YDEGEE. The CDR3 spells CASSLEAGEGYTF. For the CDR3, the DNA is TGTGCCAGCAGCTTGGAGGCAGGGGAAGGCTACACCTTC.

This CDR3 reads CASGLAGGADTQYF. DNA of the CDR3: TGTGCCAGCGGACTAGCGGGAGGGGCAGATACGCAGTATTTT. The chain joins TRBV25-1 to TRBJ2-3; 15 bases line up with TRBD2. This CDR3 spans 14 amino acids. V lost 8 bases, J lost 4 bases, and 1 base stayed unmatched. From germline, CDR1 is MGHDK and CDR2 SYGVNS.

The chain carries TRBV19 and TRBJ2-4, with a tentative D call TRBD1 (5 bases). V lost 4 bases and J 8 bases, leaving 15 bases between the germline ends. The CDR3 is 14 residues long. Germline assignment: CDR1 LNHDA and CDR2 SQIVND (reference sequence). The CDR3 coding sequence is TGTGCCAGTAGTACTGACAGATTTGGGGACATTCAGTACTTC. This sequence encodes CASSTDRFGDIQYF. Variable domain in full (rest from reference TRBV19 and TRBJ2-4): DGGITQSPKYLFRKEGQNVTLSCEQNLNHDAMYWYRQDPGQGLRLIYYSQIVNDFQKGDIAEGYSVSREKKESFPLTVTSAQKNPTAFYLCASSTDRFGDIQYFGAGTRLSVL.

The genes are TRBV9 and TRBJ2-1; possibly TRBD1 for D (6 bases). V lost 2 bases, J lost 3 bases, and 9 bases lay in between. There are 14 residues in the CDR3. Germline values: CDR1 SGDLS, CDR2 YYNGEE. The CDR3 reads CASSVGADYNEQFF. In DNA, the CDR3 is TGTGCCAGCAGCGTGGGGGCAGACTACAATGAGCAGTTCTTC.

The chain couples TRBV5-4 to TRBJ2-6, with 7 bases that match TRBD1. CDR3 size: 17 residues. V was clipped by 4 bases and J by 2 bases; unmatched bases: 9. The germline V gene encodes CDR1 SGHNT and CDR2 YYREEE (reference sequence). CDR3 in DNA: TGTGCCAGCAGCCTGGCTACAACAGGGGCTGGGGCCAACGTCCTGACTTTC. Its translation: CASSLATTGAGANVLTF.

This chain links TRBV15 with TRBJ2-5; 7 nucleotides match TRBD2. Germline lookup yields CDR1 LNHNV and CDR2 YYDKDF (reference sequence). V was pared by 3 bases and J by 5 bases, with 6 bases of the junction left unmatched. There are 14 residues in the CDR3. Here the CDR3 reads CATSRDFGGETQYF. The DNA for the CDR3 is TGTGCCACCAGCAGGGACTTCGGGGGGGAGACCCAGTACTTC.

This chain connects TRBV7-9 to TRBJ1-6, with a weak D call TRBD1 (5 bases). V was clipped by 5 bases and J by 8 bases, with 19 bases between them. Germline V gene lookup returns CDR1 SEHNR and CDR2 FQNEAQ (reference sequence). The CDR3 has 16 residues. The CDR3: CASSPSGTGRDSPLHF. In DNA form, the CDR3 reads TGTGCCAGCAGCCCCTCCGGGACGGGGCGCGATTCACCCCTCCACTTT.